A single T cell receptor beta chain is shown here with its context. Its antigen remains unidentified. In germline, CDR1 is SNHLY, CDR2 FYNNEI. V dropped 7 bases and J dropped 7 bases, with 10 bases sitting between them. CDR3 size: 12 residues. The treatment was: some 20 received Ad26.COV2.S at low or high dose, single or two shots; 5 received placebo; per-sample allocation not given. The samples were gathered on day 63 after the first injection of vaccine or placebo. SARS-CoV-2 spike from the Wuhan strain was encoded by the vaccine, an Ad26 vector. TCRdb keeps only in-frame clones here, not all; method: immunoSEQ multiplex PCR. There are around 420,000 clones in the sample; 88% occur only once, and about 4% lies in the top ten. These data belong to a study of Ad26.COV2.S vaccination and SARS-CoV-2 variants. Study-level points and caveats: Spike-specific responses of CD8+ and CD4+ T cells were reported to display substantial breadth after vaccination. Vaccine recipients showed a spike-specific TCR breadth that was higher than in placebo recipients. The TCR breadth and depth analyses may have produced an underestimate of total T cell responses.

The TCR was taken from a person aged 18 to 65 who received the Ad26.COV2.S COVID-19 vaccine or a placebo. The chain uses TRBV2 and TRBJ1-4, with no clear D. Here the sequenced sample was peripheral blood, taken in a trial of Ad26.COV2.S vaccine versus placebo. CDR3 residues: CASNTASEKLFF. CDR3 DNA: TGTGCCAGCAACACGGCGAGTGAAAAACTGTTTTTT.